This T cell receptor beta chain stems from a study of blood T cell repertoires in COVID-19. Study as a whole: Some COVID-19 samples were acute and others convalescent; all came from the United States, Italy and Spain. Sources were T cells, B-cell-depleted T cells, or PBMCs; the material itself was cDNA or gDNA.

Per the original methods: Reference gene primer amplification gave estimated nucleated cell counts. Clones were read by immunoSEQ multiplex PCR, and TCRdb kept only the in-frame ones, dropping some. V and J calls and clone size follow that table, whereas D and trimming were derived from the DNA. The repertoire includes about 88,000 clones, approximately 87% of them detected once, and about an eighth sits in the top ten. The CDR3 length is 14 residues. From germline, CDR1 is GTSNPN and CDR2 SVGIG (reference sequence). Trimming at V came to 2 bases and at J to 7 bases, leaving 5 bases not matched to a gene.

The V gene is TRBV30, the J gene TRBJ1-5; 10 bases match TRBD1. The sequenced sample consisted of peripheral blood. This receptor was taken from a human donor in a cohort sampled during active COVID-19. CDR3 nucleotide sequence: TGTGCCTGGAGTTGGGGGACAGGGGCGCAGCCCCAGCATTTT. Translating it yields CAWSWGTGAQPQHF.